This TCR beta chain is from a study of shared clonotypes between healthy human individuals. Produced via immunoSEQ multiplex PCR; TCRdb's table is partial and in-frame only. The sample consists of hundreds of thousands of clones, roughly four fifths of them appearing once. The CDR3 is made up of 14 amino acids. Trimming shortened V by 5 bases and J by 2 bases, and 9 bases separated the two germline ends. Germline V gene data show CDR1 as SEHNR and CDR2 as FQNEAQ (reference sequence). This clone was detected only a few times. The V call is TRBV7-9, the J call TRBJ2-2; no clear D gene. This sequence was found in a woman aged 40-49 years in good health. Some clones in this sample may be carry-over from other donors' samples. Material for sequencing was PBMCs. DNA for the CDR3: TGTGCCAGCAGCGGATTTCTAAACACCGGGGAGCTGTTTTTT. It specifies CASSGFLNTGELFF.